The present T cell receptor beta chain was sequenced within a study of blood T cell repertoires in COVID-19. The V gene lost 1 base and the J gene lost 6 bases, with 10 bases spanning the gap. Germline V lookup: CDR1 LGHDT, CDR2 YNNKEL (reference sequence). The CDR3 runs 15 residues. The cohort comprised adults aged about 18 to 89 years residing in about two dozen US areas. Profiled with immunoSEQ multiplex PCR; TCRdb holds only in-frame clones, not every one. The data hold 110,000 to 150,000 clones, with roughly 85% observed a single time. The clonotype was recovered from a man aged 50 to 60 who had recovered from COVID-19. The chain couples TRBV3-1 (or the pseudogene TRBV3-2) to TRBJ1-6, with unresolved D. Material for sequencing was PBMCs or T cells enriched from blood (not recorded which). As DNA, the CDR3 is TGTGCCAGCAGCCAAGCGGCGGGTTCTAATTCACCCCTCCACTTT. As protein: CASSQAAGSNSPLHF.